These 5 T cell receptor beta chains came from one sample sequenced in a study of shared clonotypes between healthy human individuals. Clones were read by immunoSEQ multiplex PCR, and TCRdb kept only the in-frame ones, dropping some. Of more than 1,200,000 clones detected, approximately 98.5% appear once; the ten largest clones hold around 0.38%. The sample was naive CD4+ T cells sorted from blood. Subset indicated: CD45RA+ positively selected. The source is a man aged 25-45 years in good health.

The CDR3 DNA follows: TGTGCCAGCAGTGAATACGTAAGCGGCTACACCTTC. This encodes CASSEYVSGYTF. The chain links TRBV25-1 to TRBJ1-2; D is undetermined. The CDR3 has 12 residues. V was pared by 0 bases and J by 8 bases, with 7 bases between. CDR1 and CDR2 (germline): MGHDK, SYGVNS.

The chain has TRBV5-1 and TRBJ2-3, with unresolved D. The CDR3 sequence is 15 residues long. Germline V gene sequence: CDR1 SGHRS, CDR2 YFSETQ. Trimming shortened V by 1 base and J by 0 bases, and 9 bases separated the two germline ends. CDR3 loop: CASSLISLSTDTQYF. The CDR3 DNA sequence: TGCGCCAGCAGCTTGATTAGCCTGAGCACAGATACGCAGTATTTT.

The V call is TRBV19, the J call TRBJ2-4; possible D gene TRBD1, 6 bases. Germline V lookup: CDR1 LNHDA, CDR2 SQIVND (reference sequence). CDR3 length: 16 amino acids. The V end lost 1 base, the J end lost 1 base, and 11 bases lay between the germline ends. The CDR3 bases are TGTGCCAGTAGTATAGGCACAGGGCCGGCCAAAAACATTCAGTACTTC. Its protein product is CASSIGTGPAKNIQYF.

This rearrangement joins TRBV4-2 to TRBJ2-2; D remains unclear. CDR1 and CDR2 from the germline V gene are LGHNA and YNFKEQ. The CDR3 has 14 amino acids. The V and J ends lost 1 base and 1 base respectively, with 4 bases between them. CDR3 coding DNA: TGTGCCAGCAGCCAAGTTGAGAACACCGGGGAGCTGTTTTTT. Amino acid sequence: CASSQVENTGELFF.

As to this clone: The junction departs from the called germline gene at one end, perhaps through a read error. The rearrangement joins TRBV7-3 to TRBJ2-1; D might be TRBD1 (6 bases). Germline V gene lookup returns CDR1 SGHTA and CDR2 FQGTGA. This CDR3 contains 16 residues. CDR3 in DNA: TGTGCCAGCAGCCTAACAGGGCTCGTTGGGGGCAATGAGCAGTTCTTC. Protein: CASSLTGLVGGNEQFF. Full variable domain (missing parts from reference TRBV7-3 and TRBJ2-1): GAGVSQTPSNKVTEKGKYVELRCDPISGHTALYWYRQSLGQGPEFLIYFQGTGAADDSGLPNDRFFAVRPEGSVSTLKIQRTERGDSAVYLCASSLTGLVGGNEQFFGPGTRLTVL.